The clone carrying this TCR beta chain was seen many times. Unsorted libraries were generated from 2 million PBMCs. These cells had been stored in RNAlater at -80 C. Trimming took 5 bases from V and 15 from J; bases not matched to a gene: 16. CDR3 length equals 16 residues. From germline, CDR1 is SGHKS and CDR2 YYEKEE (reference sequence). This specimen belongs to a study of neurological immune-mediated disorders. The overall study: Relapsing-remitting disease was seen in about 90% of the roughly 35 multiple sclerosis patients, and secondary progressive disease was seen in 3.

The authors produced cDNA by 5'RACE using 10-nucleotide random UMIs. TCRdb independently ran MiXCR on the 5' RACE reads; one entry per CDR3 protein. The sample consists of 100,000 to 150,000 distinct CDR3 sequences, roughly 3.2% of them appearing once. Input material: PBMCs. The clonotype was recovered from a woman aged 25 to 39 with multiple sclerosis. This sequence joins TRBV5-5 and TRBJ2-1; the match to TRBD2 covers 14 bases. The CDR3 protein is CASSKERLAGGPQRFF. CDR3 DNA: TGTGCCAGCAGTAAGGAAAGACTAGCGGGAGGGCCCCAACGGTTCTTC.